This TCR beta chain came from a study of spatial heterogeneity in lung cancer. At the level of the study: Donors were around 70 untreated early-stage non-small cell lung cancer patients. Sequencing was performed on follow-up PBMC samples when available, collected at a median of around two years after resection.

The sample holds a few counts of this clonotype. One entry per CDR3 protein results from TCRdb running MiXCR on the 5' RACE reads. The sample yields about 100,000 distinct CDR3 sequences, approximately 19% seen once. The CDR3 covers 18 residues. The germline CDR1 and CDR2 sequences are MGHRA and YSYEKL. After removal of 4 bases from V and 2 bases from J, the junction contained 9 bases not matched to a gene. The time point is: blood at routine non-recurrence follow-up after resection. Sequencing was performed on PBMCs, taken at follow-up. This rearrangement joins TRBV4-1 to TRBJ2-1; 12 bases fit TRBD2. This TCR derives from a male donor with early-stage non-small cell lung cancer. CDR3: CASSPGLAGQRTYNEQFF. The DNA for the CDR3 is TGCGCCAGCAGCCCGGGACTAGCGGGCCAAAGGACCTACAATGAGCAGTTCTTC.